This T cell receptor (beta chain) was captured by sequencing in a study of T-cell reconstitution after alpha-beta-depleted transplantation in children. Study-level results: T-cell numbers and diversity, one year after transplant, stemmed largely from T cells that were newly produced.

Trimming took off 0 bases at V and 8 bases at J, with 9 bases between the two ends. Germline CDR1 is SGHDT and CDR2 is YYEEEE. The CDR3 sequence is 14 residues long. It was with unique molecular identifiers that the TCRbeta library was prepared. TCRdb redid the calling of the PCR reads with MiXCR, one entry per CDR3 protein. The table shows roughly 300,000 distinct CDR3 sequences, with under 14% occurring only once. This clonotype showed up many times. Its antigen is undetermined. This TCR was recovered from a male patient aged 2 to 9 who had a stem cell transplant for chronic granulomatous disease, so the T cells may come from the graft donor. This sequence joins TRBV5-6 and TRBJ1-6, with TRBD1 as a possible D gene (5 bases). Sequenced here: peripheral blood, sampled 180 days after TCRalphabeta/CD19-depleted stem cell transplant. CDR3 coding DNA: TGTGCCAGCAGCTTGGGACAGACAGATTCACCCCTCCACTTT. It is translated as CASSLGQTDSPLHF.